This T cell receptor beta chain was sequenced for a study of T cell repertoires in cytomegalovirus infection (dated by TCRdb to 2018 to 2020). The study in broad terms: Recently identified HLA-C-restricted CMV epitopes, whose presentation resists viral immunomodulation, were targeted by peptide stimulations together with well-studied HLA-B-restricted epitopes. The HLA type of each donor mattered for the analysis, because public TCR beta signatures pointed to carriage of CMV infection along with the matching HLA type. Summary of the overall study and its limitations: In both this cohort and an independent cohort of a few hundred donors, the cumulative frequency of public TCR beta family members distinguished carriers of CMV infection plus the relevant HLA type. The ex vivo response was dominated by HLA-C-restricted CMV-specific TCR beta clonotypes, which also provided the single most frequent clonotype in two of eight donors.

Sequencing used an Illumina HiSeq 1500. TCRdb reworked the public reads: Q25 trimming with fastp, MiXCR clone assembly, productive beta chains retained. Identical CDR3 proteins give one entry, which carries the most common genes and DNA. The sample profile shows fewer than 850,000 distinct CDR3 sequences; almost 30% of them were found once. The ten largest clonotypes hold 13% of the sample. In its sample, this clonotype was seen a few times. What antigen it recognizes has not been identified. Base qualities are missing; no much larger clone stands one base away. This sample's treatment or condition label indicates: in vitro stimulation with specific CMV peptide epitopes to enrich CMV-specific T cells. Deletion took 5 bases off V and 0 bases off J, with a span of 16 bases between the germline ends. The germline V gene (reference sequence) yields SEHNR for CDR1 and FQNEAQ for CDR2. Its CDR3 holds 16 amino acids, cysteine through phenylalanine. Only the CDR3 portion is preserved as DNA: 48 bases, with reading frame beginning at the first base.

This TCR was recovered from a human donor in good health (CMV status not recorded). Some clones in this sample may be carry-over from other donors' samples. The chain is assembled from TRBV7-9 and TRBJ1-1; the D gene is perhaps TRBD1, on 5 matching bases. The sequencing used cultured CD8+ T cells from PBMCs, collected from culture after CMV antigen stimulation. The nucleotide sequence reads as follows: TGTGCCAGCAGCCACCCTATCCGGGGGATGAACACTGAAGCTTTCTTT. This gives the protein CASSHPIRGMNTEAFF. With the portions outside the CDR3 filled from the reference TRBV7-9 and TRBJ1-1 genes, the complete variable region becomes DTGVSQNPRHKITKRGQNVTFRCDPISEHNRLYWYRQTLGQGPEFLTYFQNEAQLEKSRLLSDRFSAERPKGSFSTLEIQRTEQGDSAMYLCASSHPIRGMNTEAFFGQGTRLTVV.